What follows describes a single T cell receptor beta chain. Its antigen is not identified. This sample is drawn from a study of shared clonotypes between healthy human individuals. Study outcomes and limitations: At large depth, rarefaction still showed sorted-subset sequencing to be incomplete. Collection of samples was limited to blood; tissue repertoires likely differ. Shared clonotypes: about 5.3% naive CD4, under 4% naive CD8, roughly 2.4% memory CD4, over 0.3% memory CD8.

The data were produced by immunoSEQ multiplex PCR, yet TCRdb's version contains in-frame clones alone and is incomplete. The sample has about 870,000 clones, nearly 95% seen once; the top ten hold about 24%. With 5 bases clipped from V and 3 bases from J, the junction kept 9 bases outside the gene matches. Germline lookup yields CDR1 SEHNR and CDR2 FQNEAQ (reference sequence). The CDR3 totals 16 residues. CD45RO-negative cells were positively selected for CCR7, leaving out terminally differentiated effector memory CD45RA+ cells. The TCR was taken from a man aged 25 to 45 in good health. Sequenced material: naive CD8+ T cells sorted from blood. The gene calls are TRBV7-9 and TRBJ1-5, with 8 bases matching TRBD1. CDR3 protein: CASSHVQGAVNQPQHF. The CDR3 region has the DNA TGTGCCAGCAGCCACGTCCAGGGGGCGGTCAATCAGCCCCAGCATTTT.